These T cell receptor beta chains were read from a single sample in a study of long-term antiretroviral therapy in people with HIV. Clones were sequenced by immunoSEQ multiplex PCR, and TCRdb holds only the in-frame ones, with some missing. The repertoire holds 22,000 or so clones, with around 87% as singletons. The source material was unsorted PBMCs, sampled approximately 2.5 years after starting antiretroviral therapy. Receptor source: a woman aged 45-65 years with HIV. Each CDR3 is given with its conserved first and last residue. A D gene is named only where the DNA matches it firmly. Rows may omit the clone size; those that give it use once, few, many or a size class.

j_call d_call clone_size v_call cdr3_nt cdr3_aa
TRBJ2-3 . . TRBV7-2 TGTGCCAGCAGCGAACTCACAGATACGCAGTATTTT CASSELTDTQYF
TRBJ1-1 . . TRBV19 TGTGCCAGTAGTATAGGAAACGGGAACACTGAAGCTTTCTTT CASSIGNGNTEAFF
TRBJ2-4 . . TRBV19 TGTGCCAGTAGTATCGGACTCGCGGTGTCCTTC CASSIGLAVSF
TRBJ2-1 TRBD2 . TRBV10-3 TGTGCCATCAGCGGAGCGGGAGCGGATGAGCAGTTCTTC CAISGAGADEQFF
TRBJ1-2 . . TRBV10-3 TGTGCCATCAGTGAGTCGACCAGGGGAGAAGGCGGCTACACCTTC CAISESTRGEGGYTF
TRBJ2-2 . . TRBV5-6 TGTGCCAGCAGCCTAACGGCAGGTTGGCGGACCGGGGAGCTGTTTTTT CASSLTAGWRTGELFF
TRBJ1-2 . . TRBV2 TGTGCCAGCAGTTTGTACGAAGAACTCAACTATGGCTACACCTTC CASSLYEELNYGYTF
TRBJ2-2 . . TRBV28 TGTGCCAGCCTGAGGACAGACACCGGGGAGCTGTTTTTT CASLRTDTGELFF
TRBJ2-6 . . TRBV13 TGTGCCAGCAGCCCCCAGGGATACTCTGGGGCCAACGTCCTGACTTTC CASSPQGYSGANVLTF
TRBJ2-7 . . TRBV13 TGTGCCAGCAGCCCTGTGGGGGCCGAAGTGGACGAGCAGTACTTC CASSPVGAEVDEQYF
TRBJ1-4 TRBD1 once TRBV28 TGTGCCAGCAGATCAGGGGGGGCCAGCGAAAAACTGTTTTTT CASRSGGASEKLFF
TRBJ2-1 TRBD2 . TRBV9 TGTGCCAGCAGCCTTAGCGGGAGGGCCTACAATGAGCAGTTCTTC CASSLSGRAYNEQFF
TRBJ2-1 TRBD1 . TRBV10-3 TGTGCCATCAACCGTGGACAGGGTGATGAGCAGTTCTTC CAINRGQGDEQFF
TRBJ1-4 TRBD1 . TRBV28 TGTGCCAGCACTCAGGGGGCTGAAAAACTGTTTTTT CASTQGAEKLFF
TRBJ2-7 . . TRBV21-1 TGTGCCAGGTTAGTTTTCGAGCAGTACTTC CARLVFEQYF
TRBJ1-1 . . TRBV13 TGTGCCAGCAGCCGAGCGGGGGAGGGGGACCCTGAAGCTTTCTTT CASSRAGEGDPEAFF
TRBJ2-1 . . TRBV10-3 TGTGCCATCAGGAGGGGCGCAGGAATCGATGAGCAGTTCTTC CAIRRGAGIDEQFF
TRBJ1-2 TRBD1 . TRBV19 TGTGCCAGTAGCAAACAGGGGGCGCAGAACTATGGCTACACCTTC CASSKQGAQNYGYTF
TRBJ1-1 TRBD1 . TRBV27 TGTGCCAGTAGTTTCCTGACAGGGGGGGAAGGAGCTTTCTTT CASSFLTGGEGAFF
TRBJ2-2 . . TRBV15 TGTGCCACCAGCAGAGCCGGAAGACAGGACACCGGGGAGCTGTTTTTT CATSRAGRQDTGELFF
TRBJ1-1 . . TRBV6-5 TGTGCCAGCAGTTACAGGACTGAAGCTTTCTTT CASSYRTEAFF
TRBJ2-2 . once TRBV4-3 TGCGCCAGCAGCCTTAGCGGCCGAAACACCGGGGAGCTGTTTTTT CASSLSGRNTGELFF
TRBJ2-5 TRBD2 . TRBV5-1 TGCGCCAGCAGCTTATATAGCGGGACGGAGACCCAGTACTTC CASSLYSGTETQYF
TRBJ2-2 . . TRBV7-2 TGTGCCAGCAGCTTATACAGCGAGAACACCGGGGAGCTGTTTTTT CASSLYSENTGELFF
TRBJ2-2 TRBD1 . TRBV6-1 TGTGCCACCGGGACAGGGATCACCGGGGAGCTGTTTTTT CATGTGITGELFF
TRBJ1-5 TRBD1 . TRBV2 TGTGCCAGCAGTGATCAGGGACAGTATTCTTATAGCAATCAGCCCCAGCATTTT CASSDQGQYSYSNQPQHF
TRBJ2-7 TRBD2 . TRBV7-3 TGTGCCAGCAGCTCCGCGGGAGGGCTCGACGAGCAGTACTTC CASSSAGGLDEQYF
TRBJ2-2 TRBD1 . TRBV6-1 TGTGCCAGCAGTGCCGCAGGGGGACGGCACAGGGAGCTGTTTTTT CASSAAGGRHRELFF